The rows below give T cell receptor beta chains drawn from one sample of a study of vaccination effects on CD4 cells after COVID-19. For these TCRs, the target antigens are not known. Here immunoSEQ multiplex PCR was the method, and the copy in TCRdb shows in-frame clones only, minus some. The data show about 31,000 clones, with approximately 68% seen just once and 28% held by the top ten. The sample consisted of CD4+ T cells from PBMCs cultured with HCoV-229E spike peptides, taken before COVID-19 vaccination. These receptors were taken from a human donor who received a COVID-19 vaccine. Each CDR3 is given with its conserved first and last residue.

TRBJ2-1,TRBV5-1,CASSLSLSGGPQNEQFF
TRBJ1-1,TRBV9,CASSRTVTMNTEAFF
TRBJ2-2,TRBV7-7,CASRNGLNTGELFF
TRBJ1-3,TRBV27,CASSLGQTRNTIYF
TRBJ2-3,TRBV19,CASAGPSTRRSTDTQYF
TRBJ1-2,TRBV30,CAWTKTANYGYTF
TRBJ2-1,TRBV7-2,CASSYGTSYNEQFF
TRBJ2-5,TRBV5-8,CASSLRRQGARETQYF
TRBJ1-1,TRBV5-1,CASSSTQGNTEAFF
TRBJ2-1,TRBV11-3,CASSLESHGREKYEQFF
TRBJ1-2,TRBV27,CASSPSGQGAPVYGYTF
TRBJ1-3,TRBV28,CASSLEAGSSGNTIYF
TRBJ1-6,TRBV21-1,CASSKRQHYNSPLHF
TRBJ2-1,TRBV7-9,CASSLALLLGGGEQFF
TRBJ1-1,TRBV7-2,CASSLEGASAEAFF
TRBJ2-1,TRBV4-3,CASSQESRAVGEQFF
TRBJ2-3,TRBV5-4,CASSSGTSGSTDTQYF
TRBJ1-3,TRBV19,CASSIAAGGNTIYF
TRBJ2-2,TRBV2,CASSDRLNTGELFF
TRBJ2-1,TRBV30,CAATGNYNEQFF
TRBJ2-1,TRBV18,CASSKLAYNEQFF
TRBJ2-7,TRBV6-6,CASSGGTGTAEQYF
TRBJ2-5,TRBV3-1/TRBV3-2,CASSQEVRSRETQYF
TRBJ1-2,TRBV28,CASSLGGSYGYTF
TRBJ1-5,TRBV6-2/TRBV6-3,CASSYSGSYSNQPQHF
TRBJ2-7,TRBV7-2,CASSLGAGSRYF
TRBJ2-7,TRBV5-6,CASSQTSGYEQYF
TRBJ2-5,TRBV5-6,CASSVLQGETQYF
TRBJ2-7,TRBV2,CASRASGRSYEQYF
TRBJ2-7,TRBV10-3,CASVQGVGASEQYF
TRBJ2-7,TRBV28,CASSQDWMGYEQYF
TRBJ1-5,TRBV5-1,CASSLVPGGNQPQHF
TRBJ1-4,TRBV18,CASSSTGGVTNEKLFF
TRBJ2-7,TRBV12-3/TRBV12-4,CASSRTGEEQYF
TRBJ2-7,TRBV19,CASTLKGGYEQYF
TRBJ2-2,TRBV6-5,CASNKNQGSGELFF
TRBJ1-1,TRBV3-1/TRBV3-2,CASSQASNTEAFF